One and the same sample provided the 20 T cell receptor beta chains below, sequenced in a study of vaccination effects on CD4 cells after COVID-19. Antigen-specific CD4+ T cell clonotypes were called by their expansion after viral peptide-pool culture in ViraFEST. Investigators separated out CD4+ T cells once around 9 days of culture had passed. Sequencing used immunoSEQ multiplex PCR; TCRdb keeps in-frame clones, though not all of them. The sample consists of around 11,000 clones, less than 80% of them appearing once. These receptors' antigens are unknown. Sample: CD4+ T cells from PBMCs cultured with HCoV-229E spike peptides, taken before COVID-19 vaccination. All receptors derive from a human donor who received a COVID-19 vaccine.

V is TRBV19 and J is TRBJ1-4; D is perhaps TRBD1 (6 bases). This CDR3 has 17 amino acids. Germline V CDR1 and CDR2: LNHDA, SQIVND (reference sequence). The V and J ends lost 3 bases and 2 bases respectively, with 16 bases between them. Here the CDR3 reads CASSIAPQGTTNEKLFF. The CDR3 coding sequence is TGTGCCAGTAGTATCGCCCCCCAGGGGACCACTAATGAAAAACTGTTTTTT. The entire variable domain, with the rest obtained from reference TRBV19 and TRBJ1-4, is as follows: DGGITQSPKYLFRKEGQNVTLSCEQNLNHDAMYWYRQDPGQGLRLIYYSQIVNDFQKGDIAEGYSVSREKKESFPLTVTSAQKNPTAFYLCASSIAPQGTTNEKLFFGSGTQLSVL.

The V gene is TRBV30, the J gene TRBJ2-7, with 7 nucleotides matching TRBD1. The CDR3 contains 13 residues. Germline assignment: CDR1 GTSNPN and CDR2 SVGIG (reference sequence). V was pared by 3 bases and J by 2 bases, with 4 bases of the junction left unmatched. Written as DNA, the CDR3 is TGTGCCTGGAGACCTACAGGGGCCTACGAGCAGTACTTC. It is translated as CAWRPTGAYEQYF.

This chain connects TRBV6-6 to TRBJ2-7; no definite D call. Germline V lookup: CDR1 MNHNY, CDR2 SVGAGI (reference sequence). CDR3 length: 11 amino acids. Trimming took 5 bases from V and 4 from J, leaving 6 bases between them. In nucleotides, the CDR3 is TGTGCCAGCAGTACAAATTACGAGCAGTACTTC. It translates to CASSTNYEQYF.

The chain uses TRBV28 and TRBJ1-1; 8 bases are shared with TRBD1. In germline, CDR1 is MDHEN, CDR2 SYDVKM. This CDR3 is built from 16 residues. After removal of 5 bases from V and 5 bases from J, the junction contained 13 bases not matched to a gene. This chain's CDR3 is CASSHTGGSFGTEAFF. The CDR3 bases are TGTGCCAGCAGTCACACAGGGGGAAGTTTTGGTACTGAAGCTTTCTTT.

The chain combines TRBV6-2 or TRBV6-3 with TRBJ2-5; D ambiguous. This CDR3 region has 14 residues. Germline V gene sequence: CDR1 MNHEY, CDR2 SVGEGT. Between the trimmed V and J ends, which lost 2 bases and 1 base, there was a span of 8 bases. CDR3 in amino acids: CASSYGPFQETQYF. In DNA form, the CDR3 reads TGTGCCAGCAGTTACGGCCCATTCCAAGAGACCCAGTACTTC.

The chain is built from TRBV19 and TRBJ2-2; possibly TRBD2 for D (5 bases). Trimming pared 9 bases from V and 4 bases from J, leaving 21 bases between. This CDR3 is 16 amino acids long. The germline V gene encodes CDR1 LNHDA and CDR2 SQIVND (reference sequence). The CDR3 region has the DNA TGTGCCAGCCATCGCTTGGCGGGCTCAGGCACCGGGGAGCTGTTTTTT. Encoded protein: CASHRLAGSGTGELFF.

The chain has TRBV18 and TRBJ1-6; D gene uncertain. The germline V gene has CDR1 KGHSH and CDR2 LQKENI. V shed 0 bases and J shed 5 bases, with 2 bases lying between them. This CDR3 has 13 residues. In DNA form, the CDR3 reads TGTGCCAGCTCACCACCGGATAATTCACCCCTCCACTTT. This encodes CASSPPDNSPLHF.

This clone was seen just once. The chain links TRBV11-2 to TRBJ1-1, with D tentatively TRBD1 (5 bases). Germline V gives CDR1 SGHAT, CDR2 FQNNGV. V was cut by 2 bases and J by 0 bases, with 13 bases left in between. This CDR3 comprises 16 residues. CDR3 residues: CASSLSWRGVNTEAFF. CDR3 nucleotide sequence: TGTGCCAGCAGCTTATCATGGAGAGGGGTGAACACTGAAGCTTTCTTT.

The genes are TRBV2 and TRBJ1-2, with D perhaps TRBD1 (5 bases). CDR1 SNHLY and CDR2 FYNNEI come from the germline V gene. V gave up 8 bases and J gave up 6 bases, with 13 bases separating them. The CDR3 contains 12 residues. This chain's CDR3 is CASGTPPNGYTF. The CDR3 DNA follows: TGTGCCAGCGGGACCCCTCCTAATGGCTACACCTTC.

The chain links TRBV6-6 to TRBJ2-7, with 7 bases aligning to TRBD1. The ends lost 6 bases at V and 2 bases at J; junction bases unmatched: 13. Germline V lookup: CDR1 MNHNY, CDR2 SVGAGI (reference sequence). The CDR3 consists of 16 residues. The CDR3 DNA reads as TGTGCCAGCAGCCCCCCGGGACAGATTATGACCTACGAGCAGTACTTC. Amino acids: CASSPPGQIMTYEQYF.

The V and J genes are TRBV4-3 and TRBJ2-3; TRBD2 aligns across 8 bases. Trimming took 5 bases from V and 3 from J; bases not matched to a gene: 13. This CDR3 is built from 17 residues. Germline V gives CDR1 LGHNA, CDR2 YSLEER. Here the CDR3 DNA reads TGCGCCAGCAGCGCCCGGGGAGCGGGGGAGAGAACAGATACGCAGTATTTT. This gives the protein CASSARGAGERTDTQYF.

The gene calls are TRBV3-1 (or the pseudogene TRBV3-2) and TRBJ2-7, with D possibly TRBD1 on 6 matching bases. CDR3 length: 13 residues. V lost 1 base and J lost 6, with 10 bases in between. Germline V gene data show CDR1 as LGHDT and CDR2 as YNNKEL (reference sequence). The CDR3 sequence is CASSQVRGTEQYF. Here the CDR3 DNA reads TGTGCCAGCAGCCAAGTTAGGGGGACCGAGCAGTACTTC.

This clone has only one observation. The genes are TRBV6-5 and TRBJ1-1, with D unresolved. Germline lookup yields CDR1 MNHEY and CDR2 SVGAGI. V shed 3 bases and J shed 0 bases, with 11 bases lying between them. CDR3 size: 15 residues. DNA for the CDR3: TGTGCCAGCAGTTATAGCGGGAGTATGAACACTGAAGCTTTCTTT. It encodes CASSYSGSMNTEAFF.

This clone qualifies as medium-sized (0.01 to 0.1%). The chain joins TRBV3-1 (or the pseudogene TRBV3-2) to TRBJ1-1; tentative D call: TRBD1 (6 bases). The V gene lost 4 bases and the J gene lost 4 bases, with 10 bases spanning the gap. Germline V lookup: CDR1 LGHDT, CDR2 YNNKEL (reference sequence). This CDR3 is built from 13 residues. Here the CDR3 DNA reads TGTGCCAGCAGCCTGAGAGGGGGCACTGAAGCTTTCTTT. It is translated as CASSLRGGTEAFF.

CDR3 in amino acids: CSVGDRDTQYF. As DNA, the CDR3 is TGCAGCGTTGGGGACAGGGATACGCAGTATTTT. The rearrangement joins TRBV29-1 to TRBJ2-3; 8 bases agree with TRBD1. Germline loops: CDR1 SQVTM, CDR2 ANQGSEA. The CDR3 covers 11 residues. The V gene end was trimmed by 4 bases and the J gene end by 6 bases; junction bases not matched to a gene: 0.

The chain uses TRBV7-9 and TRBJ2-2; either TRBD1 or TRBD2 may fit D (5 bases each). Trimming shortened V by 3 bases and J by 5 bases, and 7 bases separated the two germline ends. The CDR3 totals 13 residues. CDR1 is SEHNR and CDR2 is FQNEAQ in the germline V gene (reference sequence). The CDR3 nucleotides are TGTGCCAGCAGCTTTGGGGGTACCGGGGAGCTGTTTTTT. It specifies CASSFGGTGELFF.

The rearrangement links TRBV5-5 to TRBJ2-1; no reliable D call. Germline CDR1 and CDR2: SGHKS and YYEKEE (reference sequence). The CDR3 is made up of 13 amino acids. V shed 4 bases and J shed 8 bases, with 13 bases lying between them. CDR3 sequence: CASSPSGYDEQFF. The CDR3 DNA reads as TGTGCCAGCAGCCCGTCGGGTTATGATGAGCAGTTCTTC.

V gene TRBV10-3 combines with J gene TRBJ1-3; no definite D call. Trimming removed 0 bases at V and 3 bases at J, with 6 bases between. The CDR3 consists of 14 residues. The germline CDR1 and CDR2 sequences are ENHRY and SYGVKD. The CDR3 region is CAISESQVGNTIYF. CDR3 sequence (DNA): TGTGCCATCAGTGAGTCGCAGGTTGGAAACACCATATATTTT.

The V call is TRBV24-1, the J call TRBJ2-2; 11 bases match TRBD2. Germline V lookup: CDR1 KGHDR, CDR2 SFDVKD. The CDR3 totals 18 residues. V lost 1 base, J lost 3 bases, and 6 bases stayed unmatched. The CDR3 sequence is CATSDLHSGRADTGELFF. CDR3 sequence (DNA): TGTGCCACCAGTGATTTACATAGCGGGAGGGCCGACACCGGGGAGCTGTTTTTT.

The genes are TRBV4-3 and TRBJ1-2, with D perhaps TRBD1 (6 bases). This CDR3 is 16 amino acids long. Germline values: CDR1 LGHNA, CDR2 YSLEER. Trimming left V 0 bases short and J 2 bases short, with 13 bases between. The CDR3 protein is CASSQDTGRGNYGYTF. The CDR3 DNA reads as TGCGCCAGCAGCCAAGATACAGGGCGGGGGAACTATGGCTACACCTTC.